Presented here are 26 T cell receptor beta chains from one specimen sequenced in a study of cytomegalovirus exposure and HLA in healthy donors. Generated by immunoSEQ multiplex PCR, the TCRdb table keeps only in-frame clones and is missing some. This sample has some 140,000 clones; 70% to 90% occur once, and the top ten carry over 2%. Sequencing was performed on PBMCs. These receptors were obtained from a human donor in good health.

The CDR3 is CASSLWGQVDGGNQPQHF. For the CDR3, the DNA is TGTGCCAGCAGTTTATGGGGACAGGTGGATGGGGGCAATCAGCCCCAGCATTTT. The rearrangement uses TRBV28 and TRBJ1-5; TRBD1 agrees at 8 bases. V lost 0 bases to trimming and J lost 2 bases; unmatched junction nucleotides: 9. The CDR3 runs 18 residues. Germline CDR1 and CDR2: MDHEN and SYDVKM.

The gene calls are TRBV9 and TRBJ1-1, with D unclear. The CDR3 is made up of 16 amino acids. Germline V CDR1 and CDR2: SGDLS, YYNGEE. V gave up 0 bases and J gave up 1 base, with 13 bases separating them. CDR3 amino acids: CASSVATGFQNTEAFF. In DNA form, the CDR3 reads TGTGCCAGCAGCGTAGCTACCGGGTTTCAGAACACTGAAGCTTTCTTT.

The V and J genes are TRBV19 and TRBJ1-6; D is ambiguous. Trimming took 3 bases from V and 7 from J, leaving 13 bases between them. CDR1 and CDR2 from the germline V gene are LNHDA and SQIVND (reference sequence). CDR3 size: 15 residues. CDR3 amino acids: CASSISGIGNSPLHF. The CDR3 DNA follows: TGTGCCAGTAGTATCTCAGGCATCGGAAATTCACCCCTCCACTTT. The full variable domain, completed using reference TRBV19 and TRBJ1-6, is DGGITQSPKYLFRKEGQNVTLSCEQNLNHDAMYWYRQDPGQGLRLIYYSQIVNDFQKGDIAEGYSVSREKKESFPLTVTSAQKNPTAFYLCASSISGIGNSPLHFGNGTRLTVT.

The chain carries TRBV7-8 and TRBJ2-7; 9 positions match TRBD1. CDR1 and CDR2 from the germline V gene are SGHVS and FQNEAQ. The CDR3 is 13 residues long. After removal of 5 bases from V and 4 bases from J, the junction contained 3 bases not matched to a gene. The CDR3 DNA reads TGTGCCAGCAGCCGGGACAGGGATTACGAGCAGTACTTC. This encodes CASSRDRDYEQYF.

The V call is TRBV29-1, the J call TRBJ2-5; D possibly corresponds to TRBD2 (6 bases). Germline values: CDR1 SQVTM, CDR2 ANQGSEA. V dropped 5 bases and J dropped 0 bases, with 16 bases sitting between them. The CDR3 is 15 residues long. CDR3 region: CSVLPGSPYQETQYF. In DNA form, the CDR3 reads TGCAGCGTTCTTCCCGGGAGCCCTTACCAAGAGACCCAGTACTTC. Using reference TRBV29-1 and TRBJ2-5 for the parts outside the CDR3, the full variable domain is SAVISQKPSRDICQRGTSLTIQCQVDSQVTMMFWYRQQPGQSLTLIATANQGSEATYESGFVIDKFPISRPNLTFSTLTVSNMSPEDSSIYLCSVLPGSPYQETQYFGPGTRLLVL.

In DNA, the CDR3 is TGTGCCACCAGCAGAGATGAACTAGCGGGAGGGCATGAGCAGTTCTTC. Translating gives CATSRDELAGGHEQFF. The gene calls are TRBV15 and TRBJ2-1; 13 bases match TRBD2. The CDR3 contains 16 residues. With 0 bases clipped from V and 8 bases from J, the junction kept 4 bases outside the gene matches. Germline lookup yields CDR1 LNHNV and CDR2 YYDKDF (reference sequence). Complete variable domain (other parts from reference TRBV15 and TRBJ2-1): DAMVIQNPRYQVTQFGKPVTLSCSQTLNHNVMYWYQQKSSQAPKLLFHYYDKDFNNEADTPDNFQSRRPNTSFCFLDIRSPGLGDTAMYLCATSRDELAGGHEQFFGPGTRLTVL.

This chain joins TRBV5-5 and TRBJ2-7; 7 nucleotides line up with TRBD1. CDR1 is SGHKS, CDR2 YYEKEE, per germline (reference sequence). The trim removed 4 bases at V and 3 bases at J, leaving 19 bases unmatched. This CDR3 is 18 amino acids long. The CDR3 loop reads CASSLKGATIGTHYEQYF. The CDR3 coding sequence is TGTGCCAGCAGCCTCAAGGGGGCGACAATAGGGACACACTACGAGCAGTACTTC.

This chain links TRBV27 with TRBJ2-7; 11 positions agree with TRBD2. Unmatched junction bases numbered 12, after V lost 5 bases and J lost 6 bases. Looked up from germline, CDR1 is MNHEY and CDR2 is SMNVEV (reference sequence). The CDR3 length is 16 residues. As DNA, the CDR3 is TGTGCCAGCAGTCCCGGGACTAGCGGCATTTTGGGCGAGCAGTACTTC. This sequence encodes CASSPGTSGILGEQYF.

The chain couples TRBV5-1 to TRBJ1-4, with D possibly TRBD1 on 6 matching bases. The CDR3 loop spans 14 amino acids. V was shortened by 2 bases and J by 8 bases, with 13 bases between the two germline ends. Germline V gene data show CDR1 as SGHRS and CDR2 as YFSETQ. The DNA of the CDR3 is TGCGCCAGCAGCTTAACAGGGCTTGGAGAAAAACTGTTTTTT. Protein sequence: CASSLTGLGEKLFF.

J is TRBJ2-5 and V is TRBV30; the D gene is possibly TRBD1 (5 bases). Germline values: CDR1 GTSNPN, CDR2 SVGIG (reference sequence). This CDR3 contains 14 residues. Trimming left V 5 bases short and J 2 bases short, with 15 bases between. CDR3: CAWSRVWVQETQYF. Here the CDR3 DNA reads TGTGCCTGGTCCAGGGTTTGGGTACAAGAGACCCAGTACTTC.

This clone was seen more than once but under ten times. V and J are TRBV4-3 and TRBJ1-2, with TRBD1 matching 8 bases. The CDR3 is 14 amino acids. V dropped 2 bases and J dropped 3; count of bases not matched to a gene: 2. Germline CDR1 LGHNA, CDR2 YSLEER. Written as DNA, the CDR3 is TGCGCCAGCAGCCAATCAGGGGGCCACTATGGCTACACCTTC. This codes for CASSQSGGHYGYTF.

The rearrangement links TRBV28 to TRBJ1-1, with D tentatively TRBD1 (5 bases). Per the germline V gene, CDR1 is MDHEN and CDR2 is SYDVKM. The CDR3 is made up of 14 amino acids. V was shortened by 4 bases and J by 5 bases, with 14 bases between the two germline ends. DNA of the CDR3: TGTGCCAGCAGTTCCTCAGGGCTGGGGACTGAAGCTTTCTTT. Amino acids: CASSSSGLGTEAFF.

The chain employs TRBV2 and TRBJ1-3, with D maybe TRBD1 (6 bases). The CDR3 is 13 amino acids. The germline V gene has CDR1 SNHLY and CDR2 FYNNEI. Trimming removed 6 bases at V and 0 bases at J, with 6 bases between. CDR3 DNA: TGTGCCAGCAGGGGACACTCTGGAAACACCATATATTTT. Translated, it gives CASRGHSGNTIYF.

The chain is built from TRBV7-2 and TRBJ2-3; the D gene is possibly TRBD1 (5 bases). The CDR3 is made up of 15 amino acids. Germline V CDR1 and CDR2: SGHTA, FQGNSA. The germline V and J ends were trimmed by 3 bases and 6 bases, with 16 bases remaining between them. The CDR3 DNA reads as TGTGCCAGCAGCTTTAGGTGGCAGGGCTGGGATACGCAGTATTTT. It translates to CASSFRWQGWDTQYF.

The gene calls are TRBV28 and TRBJ1-1, with no clear D. The CDR3 has 12 amino acids. The germline V gene encodes CDR1 MDHEN and CDR2 SYDVKM. Deletions cut 3 bases from V and 11 bases from J, with 13 bases between. DNA of the CDR3: TGTGCCAGCAGTTTGGGCCGGGGTGGGGCTTTCTTT. It yields the protein CASSLGRGGAFF.

The CDR3 coding sequence is TGCAGCGTTGAGACTAGCGTCGCAGATACGCAGTATTTT. Residues: CSVETSVADTQYF. The chain has TRBV29-1 and TRBJ2-3, with 8 nucleotides matching TRBD2. Germline values: CDR1 SQVTM, CDR2 ANQGSEA. The CDR3 totals 13 residues. Trimming took 3 bases from V and 4 from J; bases not matched to a gene: 3.

The rearrangement joins TRBV5-1 to TRBJ1-6; 9 bases match TRBD1. The germline gives CDR1 SGHRS, CDR2 YFSETQ. V dropped 4 bases and J dropped 6; count of bases not matched to a gene: 8. This CDR3 has 16 residues. Here the CDR3 DNA reads TGCGCCAGCAGCCCGAATTGGGACAGGGCTAATTCACCCCTCCACTTT. Its translation is CASSPNWDRANSPLHF.

The CDR3 DNA reads as TGTGCCAGCCGAAGGATGGGAGGTTACTACGAGCAGTACTTC. It specifies CASRRMGGYYEQYF. V is TRBV25-1 and J is TRBJ2-7; a weak D match, TRBD2 (6 bases). The CDR3 covers 14 residues. CDR1 MGHDK and CDR2 SYGVNS come from the germline V gene. Between the trimmed V and J ends, which lost 8 bases and 3 bases, there was a span of 17 bases.

This chain joins TRBV19 and TRBJ2-2, with TRBD1 identical over 9 bases. V trimming: 7 bases; J trimming: 5 bases; junction bases outside the gene matches: 2. The CDR3 spans 13 residues. Germline V lookup: CDR1 LNHDA, CDR2 SQIVND (reference sequence). The CDR3 protein is CASTTGGTGELFF. CDR3 in DNA: TGTGCCAGTACGACAGGGGGGACCGGGGAGCTGTTTTTT.

Notes on this clone: A read error may account for a junction end that differs from germline. This chain links TRBV7-7 with TRBJ2-1; D not certain. CDR1 is SSHAT, CDR2 FNYEAQ, per germline (reference sequence). CDR3 length: 13 residues. CDR3 bases: TGTGCTAGCAGCTTCGACATAAACAATGAGCAGTTCTTC. Translated, it gives CASSFDINNEQFF.

The chain has TRBV5-1 and TRBJ2-3, with 9 bases identical to TRBD2. Germline lookup yields CDR1 SGHRS and CDR2 YFSETQ. The J segment lost 4 bases and the V segment lost 0 bases, leaving 6 bases of the junction unmatched. The CDR3 has 16 amino acids. CDR3 sequence: CASSLVAGERSDTQYF. In DNA form, the CDR3 reads TGCGCCAGCAGCTTGGTAGCGGGAGAAAGGTCAGATACGCAGTATTTT.

The V and J genes are TRBV7-3 and TRBJ1-1, with TRBD1 as a possible D gene (5 bases). The CDR3 contains 16 residues. The germline CDR1 and CDR2 sequences are SGHTA and FQGTGA. Trimming took off 1 base at V and 6 bases at J, with 18 bases between the two ends. CDR3: CASSLNFDPRGSEAFF. In DNA, the CDR3 is TGTGCCAGCAGCTTAAATTTTGACCCAAGGGGTTCTGAAGCTTTCTTT. The variable domain in full, completed from reference TRBV7-3 and TRBJ1-1, reads GAGVSQTPSNKVTEKGKYVELRCDPISGHTALYWYRQSLGQGPEFLIYFQGTGAADDSGLPNDRFFAVRPEGSVSTLKIQRTERGDSAVYLCASSLNFDPRGSEAFFGQGTRLTVV.

This clone has just one count. V and J are TRBV28 and TRBJ2-7, with D possibly TRBD2 on 5 matching bases. In germline, CDR1 is MDHEN, CDR2 SYDVKM. The CDR3 contains 16 residues. Trimming left V 4 bases short and J 0 bases short, with 16 bases between. CDR3 region: CASSYILGVSSYEQYF. The CDR3 DNA reads as TGTGCCAGCAGTTATATCCTCGGGGTCAGCTCCTACGAGCAGTACTTC. The full variable domain, its missing parts supplied by reference TRBV28 and TRBJ2-7, is DVKVTQSSRYLVKRTGEKVFLECVQDMDHENMFWYRQDPGLGLRLIYFSYDVKMKEKGDIPEGYSVSREKKERFSLILESASTNQTSMYLCASSYILGVSSYEQYFGPGTRLTVT.

V is TRBV19 and J is TRBJ2-7, with D perhaps matching TRBD2 (6 bases). This CDR3 spans 16 amino acids. Germline CDR1 reads LNHDA; CDR2 reads SQIVND (reference sequence). Trimming took 4 bases from V and 3 from J, leaving 19 bases between them. CDR3 nucleotide sequence: TGTGCCAGTAGTAAACAAATTAGCGGTATTTACTACGAGCAGTACTTC. It encodes CASSKQISGIYYEQYF.

This chain connects TRBV10-3 to TRBJ1-4; D is ambiguous. The ends were cut back, 5 bases at V and 0 bases at J, with 13 bases in the middle. The CDR3 is 16 amino acids. Germline V lookup: CDR1 ENHRY, CDR2 SYGVKD. The CDR3 region is CAISRGPGSTNEKLFF. CDR3 DNA sequence: TGTGCCATCAGTCGTGGCCCGGGGTCAACTAATGAAAAACTGTTTTTT.

This chain uses TRBV9 with TRBJ1-1; 7 bases line up with TRBD1. The germline V gene encodes CDR1 SGDLS and CDR2 YYNGEE. J lost 3 bases, V lost 3 bases, and 8 bases had no gene match. The CDR3 is made up of 15 amino acids. The CDR3 DNA follows: TGTGCCAGCAGCGCCTTCAGGGGGGCGCACACTGAAGCTTTCTTT. It codes for CASSAFRGAHTEAFF.